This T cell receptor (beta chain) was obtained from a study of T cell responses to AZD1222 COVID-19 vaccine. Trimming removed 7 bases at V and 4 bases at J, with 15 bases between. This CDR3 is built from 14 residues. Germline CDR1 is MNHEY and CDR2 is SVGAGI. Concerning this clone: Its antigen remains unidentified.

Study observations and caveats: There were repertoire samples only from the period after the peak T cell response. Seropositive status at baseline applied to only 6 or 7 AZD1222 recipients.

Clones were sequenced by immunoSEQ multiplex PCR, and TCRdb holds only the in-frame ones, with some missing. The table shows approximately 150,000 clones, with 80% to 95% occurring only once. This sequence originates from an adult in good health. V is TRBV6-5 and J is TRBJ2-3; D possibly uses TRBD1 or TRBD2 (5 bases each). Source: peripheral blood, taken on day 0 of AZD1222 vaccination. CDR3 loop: CASIRDLGPDTQYF. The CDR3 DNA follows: TGTGCCAGCATCCGGGACCTCGGCCCAGATACGCAGTATTTT.